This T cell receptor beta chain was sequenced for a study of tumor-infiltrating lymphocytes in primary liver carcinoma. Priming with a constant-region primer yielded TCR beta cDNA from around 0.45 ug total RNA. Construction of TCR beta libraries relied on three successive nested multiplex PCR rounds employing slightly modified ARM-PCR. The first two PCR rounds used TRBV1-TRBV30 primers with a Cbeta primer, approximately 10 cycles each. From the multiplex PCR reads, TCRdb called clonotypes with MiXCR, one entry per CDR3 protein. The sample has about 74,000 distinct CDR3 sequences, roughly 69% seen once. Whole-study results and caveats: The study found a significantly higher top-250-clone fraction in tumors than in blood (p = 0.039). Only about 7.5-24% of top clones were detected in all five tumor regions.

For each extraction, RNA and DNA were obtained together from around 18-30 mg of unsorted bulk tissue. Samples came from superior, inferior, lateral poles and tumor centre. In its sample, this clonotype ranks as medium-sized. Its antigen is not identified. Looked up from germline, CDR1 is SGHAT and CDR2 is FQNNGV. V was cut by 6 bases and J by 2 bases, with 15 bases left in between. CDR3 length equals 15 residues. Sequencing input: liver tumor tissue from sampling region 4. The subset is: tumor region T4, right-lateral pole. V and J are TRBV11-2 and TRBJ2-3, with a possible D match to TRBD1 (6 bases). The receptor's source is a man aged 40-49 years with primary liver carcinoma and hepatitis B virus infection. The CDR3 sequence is CASSFGQLNTDTQYF. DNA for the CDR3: TGTGCCAGCAGTTTTGGACAGTTAAACACAGATACGCAGTATTTT.